This is a list of T cell receptor beta chains from one sample in a study of cytomegalovirus exposure and HLA in healthy donors. The protocol was immunoSEQ multiplex PCR, while the TCRdb copy is restricted to in-frame clones and leaves out a portion. The data show under 130,000 clones, 65% to 75% seen once. Input material: PBMCs. The receptors were gathered from a man aged 35 to 55 in good health and CMV-seropositive. Each CDR3 is given with its conserved first and last residue. A D gene is named only where the DNA matches it firmly. Not every row has a clone size; where given, it reads once, few, many or a size class.

j_gene	v_gene	d_gene	abundance	CDR3aa	CDR3nt
TRBJ1-1	TRBV7-6	TRBD1	NA	CASSLGTGVNTEAFF	TGTGCCAGCAGCTTAGGGACAGGGGTGAACACTGAAGCTTTCTTT
TRBJ2-7	TRBV19	NA	NA	CASRGPNEQYF	TGTGCCAGTAGGGGCCCGAACGAGCAGTACTTC
TRBJ2-5	TRBV29-1	TRBD2	NA	CSVEGLAGETQYF	TGCAGCGTTGAGGGACTAGCGGGGGAGACCCAGTACTTC
TRBJ1-2	TRBV6-7	TRBD1	NA	CASSYWTGGGYTF	TGTGCCAGCAGTTACTGGACAGGTGGGGGCTACACCTTC
TRBJ2-5	TRBV30	TRBD2	NA	CAWSLAGSQETQYF	TGTGCCTGGAGTTTAGCGGGGAGTCAAGAGACCCAGTACTTC
TRBJ2-1	TRBV13	TRBD2	NA	CASSHPGLAGVGEQFF	TGTGCCAGCAGCCATCCGGGACTAGCGGGAGTGGGTGAGCAGTTCTTC
TRBJ2-5	TRBV9	NA	NA	CASSPLARRETQYF	TGTGCCAGCAGCCCCCTAGCGCGCCGGGAGACCCAGTACTTC
TRBJ2-5	TRBV4-1	TRBD2	NA	CASSQEGSGGRETQYF	TGCGCCAGCAGCCAAGAAGGTTCGGGAGGGAGGGAGACCCAGTACTTC
TRBJ2-5	TRBV5-4	NA	NA	CASGRNQETQYF	TGTGCCAGCGGGAGGAACCAAGAGACCCAGTACTTC
TRBJ2-5	TRBV5-1	TRBD1	few	CASSLGQGETQYF	TGCGCCAGCAGCTTGGGACAGGGGGAGACCCAGTACTTC
TRBJ1-2	TRBV30	NA	NA	CAWSLGRARYGYTF	TGTGCCTGGAGTTTGGGCAGGGCAAGATATGGCTACACCTTC
TRBJ2-2	TRBV30	TRBD2	NA	CAWSVLAGGYAGELFF	TGTGCCTGGAGTGTACTGGCGGGAGGGTACGCCGGGGAGCTGTTTTTT
TRBJ2-1	TRBV14	NA	NA	CASSQVRGTYSYNEQFF	TGTGCCAGCAGCCAAGTAAGGGGCACCTACTCCTACAATGAGCAGTTCTTC
TRBJ2-7	TRBV7-9	NA	NA	CASSRDTGHYEQYF	TGTGCCAGCAGTCGGGACACAGGGCACTACGAGCAGTACTTC
TRBJ2-7	TRBV9	TRBD1	NA	CASSQGQFSYEQYF	TGTGCCAGCAGCCAGGGACAGTTCTCCTACGAGCAGTACTTC
TRBJ2-3	TRBV5-4	NA	NA	CASRLERDTQYF	TGTGCCAGCAGGTTAGAGAGAGATACGCAGTATTTT
TRBJ2-4	TRBV28	NA	few	CASSLQVLGIQYF	TGTGCCAGCAGTTTACAGGTTTTGGGCATTCAGTACTTC
TRBJ1-5	TRBV28	NA	few	CASSLGGRTKPQNF	TGTGCCAGCAGTTTGGGGGGACGGACAAAGCCCCAGAATTTT
TRBJ2-3	TRBV10-3	TRBD2	NA	CAIASGGPTDTQYF	TGTGCCATCGCTAGCGGAGGACCCACAGATACGCAGTATTTT
TRBJ1-1	TRBV19	TRBD1	NA	CASSSDREYTEAFF	TGTGCCAGTAGTTCCGACAGGGAATACACTGAAGCTTTCTTT
TRBJ1-1	TRBV7-9	NA	NA	CASSSTVLNTEAFF	TGTGCCAGCAGCTCAACAGTCTTGAACACTGAAGCTTTCTTT
TRBJ2-6	TRBV4-2	NA	NA	CASSQDPTGSSGANVLTF	TGTGCCAGCAGCCAAGATCCGACGGGGAGCTCTGGGGCCAACGTCCTGACTTTC
TRBJ1-5	TRBV27	NA	once	CASSPSPNQPQHF	TGTGCCAGCAGCCCATCCCCCAATCAGCCCCAGCATTTT
TRBJ2-7	TRBV18	NA	NA	CASSQSSSYEQYF	TGTGCCAGCTCACAGAGTTCCTCCTACGAGCAGTACTTC
TRBJ2-3	TRBV6-1	NA	NA	CASGYSGGSDTQYF	TGTGCCAGCGGCTACTCGGGGGGCTCAGATACGCAGTATTTT
TRBJ1-5	TRBV18	TRBD1	once	CASSQQGDTNQPQHF	TGTGCCAGCTCACAACAGGGGGACACCAATCAGCCCCAGCATTTT
TRBJ2-2	TRBV7-7	TRBD2	NA	CASTYSGGTGELFF	TGTGCCAGCACTTATTCGGGGGGGACCGGGGAGCTGTTTTTT
TRBJ2-3	TRBV5-6	NA	NA	CASSRFILHTQYF	TGTGCCAGCAGTAGATTCATCCTACATACGCAGTATTTT
TRBJ1-5	TRBV28	NA	few	CASRVVRVEIGPQHF	TGTGCCAGCAGGGTGGTCAGGGTTGAAATAGGGCCCCAGCATTTT
TRBJ1-5	TRBV6-1	NA	NA	CASSDDREQPQHF	TGTGCCAGCAGTGACGACAGAGAACAGCCCCAGCATTTT
TRBJ1-2	TRBV27	TRBD1	NA	CASRTGTGGGYGYTF	TGTGCCAGCAGAACGGGGACAGGGGGTGGCTATGGCTACACCTTC
TRBJ1-1	TRBV27	NA	NA	CASSLSPGGNTEAFF	TGTGCCAGCAGTTTATCGCCCGGGGGGAACACTGAAGCTTTCTTT
TRBJ2-7	TRBV30	NA	NA	CAWSSDSYEQYF	TGTGCCTGGAGCAGTGATTCGTACGAGCAGTACTTC
TRBJ2-7	TRBV27	NA	NA	CASGLSYEQYF	TGTGCCAGCGGACTTTCCTACGAGCAGTACTTC
TRBJ2-7	TRBV20-1	NA	NA	CSAKTSYEQYF	TGCAGTGCAAAGACTAGCTACGAGCAGTACTTC
TRBJ1-1	TRBV6-1	NA	few	CASRRPGVTEAFF	TGTGCCAGCAGAAGGCCCGGGGTAACTGAAGCTTTCTTT
TRBJ2-5	TRBV2	TRBD2	NA	CASEGLVRQTQYF	TGTGCCAGCGAAGGACTAGTTCGACAGACCCAGTACTTC
TRBJ1-1	TRBV9	TRBD1	NA	CASSGLLLGDRNTEAFF	TGTGCCAGCAGCGGTCTCCTCTTAGGGGACAGAAACACTGAAGCTTTCTTT
TRBJ2-5	TRBV18	NA	NA	CASSPPRGRETQYF	TGTGCCAGCTCACCACCAAGGGGCAGGGAGACCCAGTACTTC
TRBJ2-7	TRBV4-1	NA	NA	CASSQFGHEQYF	TGCGCCAGCAGCCAGTTTGGCCACGAGCAGTACTTC
TRBJ2-5	TRBV25-1	TRBD1	NA	CASSEGQGVIETQYF	TGTGCCAGCAGTGAAGGACAGGGGGTGATCGAGACCCAGTACTTC
TRBJ1-5	TRBV6-1	NA	NA	CASSEGQESQPQHF	TGTGCCAGCAGTGAAGGACAGGAGAGTCAGCCCCAGCATTTT
TRBJ1-2	TRBV29-1	NA	NA	CSVEGRDYNYGYTF	TGCAGCGTTGAAGGCAGGGACTATAACTATGGCTACACCTTC
TRBJ2-7	TRBV5-6	TRBD1	few	CASSPRDSPYEQYF	TGTGCCAGCAGCCCTCGGGACAGCCCCTACGAGCAGTACTTC
TRBJ1-1	TRBV7-6	NA	NA	CASSLSQLNTEAFF	TGTGCCAGCAGCTTAAGCCAATTGAACACTGAAGCTTTCTTT
TRBJ1-5	TRBV30	NA	NA	CAWSGRGSNQPQHF	TGTGCCTGGAGTGGTAGGGGTAGCAATCAGCCCCAGCATTTT
TRBJ1-2	TRBV13	TRBD1	NA	CASSPRDRGYGYTF	TGTGCCAGCAGCCCCCGGGACAGGGGATATGGCTACACCTTC
TRBJ2-7	TRBV5-8	NA	NA	CASSPSPTSLYF	TGTGCCAGCAGCCCTTCCCCGACATCCCTGTACTTC
TRBJ2-7	TRBV6-5	NA	NA	CASSYSTQGSEQYF	TGTGCCAGCAGTTACTCGACCCAGGGCAGCGAGCAGTACTTC
TRBJ2-1	TRBV7-3	NA	NA	CASSLTHGDEQFF	TGTGCCAGCAGCCTTACCCATGGAGATGAGCAGTTCTTC
TRBJ2-7	TRBV28	NA	once	CASSSPGNNEQYF	TGTGCCAGCAGTTCGCCCGGGAACAACGAGCAGTACTTC
TRBJ1-2	TRBV19	NA	few	CASSTGTRHGYTF	TGTGCCAGTAGTACCGGGACTAGACATGGCTACACCTTC
TRBJ2-3	TRBV30	TRBD2	NA	CAWSSGRVGNTQYF	TGTGCCTGGAGTAGCGGGAGGGTGGGGAATACGCAGTATTTT
TRBJ1-4	TRBV11-2	TRBD1	NA	CASSLGTDEKLFF	TGTGCCAGCAGCTTGGGGACAGATGAAAAACTGTTTTTT
TRBJ1-5	TRBV28	TRBD1	NA	CASSPQQGGQHF	TGTGCCAGCAGTCCCCAACAGGGGGGCCAGCATTTT
TRBJ1-3	TRBV6-5	NA	NA	CASSSPGSGNTIYF	TGTGCCAGCAGTTCCCCCGGGTCTGGAAACACCATATATTTT
TRBJ1-2	TRBV6-5	TRBD1	NA	CASSSAGQGDYGYTF	TGTGCCAGCAGTTCTGCGGGACAGGGGGACTATGGCTACACCTTC
TRBJ1-1	TRBV7-9	TRBD1	NA	CASTQGQGNTEAFF	TGTGCCAGCACCCAGGGACAGGGGAACACTGAAGCTTTCTTT